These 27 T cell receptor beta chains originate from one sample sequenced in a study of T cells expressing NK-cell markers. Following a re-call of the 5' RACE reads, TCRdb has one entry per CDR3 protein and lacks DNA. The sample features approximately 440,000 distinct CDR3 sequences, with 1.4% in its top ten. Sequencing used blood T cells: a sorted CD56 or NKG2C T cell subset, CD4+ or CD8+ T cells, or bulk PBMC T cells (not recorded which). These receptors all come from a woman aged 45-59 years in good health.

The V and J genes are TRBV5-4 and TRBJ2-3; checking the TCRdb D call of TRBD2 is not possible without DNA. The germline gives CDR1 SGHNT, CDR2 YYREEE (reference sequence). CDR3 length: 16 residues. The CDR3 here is CASSPTEGTSGRTQYF.

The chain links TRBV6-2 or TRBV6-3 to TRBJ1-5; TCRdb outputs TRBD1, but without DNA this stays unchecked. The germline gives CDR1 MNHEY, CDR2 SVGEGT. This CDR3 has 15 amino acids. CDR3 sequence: CASRTRTGSNQPQHF.

The CDR3 spells CASRKGTGSNTGELFF. The rearrangement joins TRBV11-1 to TRBJ2-2; the D call from TCRdb, TRBD1, cannot be confirmed without DNA. The germline V gene encodes CDR1 SGHAT and CDR2 FQDESV (reference sequence). CDR3 length equals 16 residues.

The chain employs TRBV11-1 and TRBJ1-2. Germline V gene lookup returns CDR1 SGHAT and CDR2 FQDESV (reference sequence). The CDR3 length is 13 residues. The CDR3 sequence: CASSLEWYYGYTF.

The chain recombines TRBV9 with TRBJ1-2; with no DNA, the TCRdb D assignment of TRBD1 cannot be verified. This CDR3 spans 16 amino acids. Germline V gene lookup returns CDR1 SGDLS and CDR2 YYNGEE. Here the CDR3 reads CASSPQGIDSPGGYTF.

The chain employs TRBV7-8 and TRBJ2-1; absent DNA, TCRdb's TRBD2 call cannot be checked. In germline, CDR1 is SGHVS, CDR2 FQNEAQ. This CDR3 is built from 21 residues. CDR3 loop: CASSNHLGRLASGRTANEQFF.

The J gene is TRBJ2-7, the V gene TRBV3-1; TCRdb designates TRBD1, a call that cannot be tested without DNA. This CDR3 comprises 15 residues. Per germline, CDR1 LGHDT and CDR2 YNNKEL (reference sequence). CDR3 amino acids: CASSQDFMGAYEQYF.

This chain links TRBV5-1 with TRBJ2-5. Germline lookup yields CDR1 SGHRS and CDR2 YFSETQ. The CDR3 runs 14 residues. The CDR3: CASSSLQQTGTQYF.

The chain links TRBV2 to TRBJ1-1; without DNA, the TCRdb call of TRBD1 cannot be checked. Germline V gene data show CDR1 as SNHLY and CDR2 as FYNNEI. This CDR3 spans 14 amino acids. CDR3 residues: CASSEASGGKGAFF.

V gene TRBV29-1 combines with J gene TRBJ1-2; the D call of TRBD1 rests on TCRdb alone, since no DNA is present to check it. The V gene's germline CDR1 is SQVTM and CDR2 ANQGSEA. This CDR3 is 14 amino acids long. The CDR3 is CSVEEGQGVRGYTF.

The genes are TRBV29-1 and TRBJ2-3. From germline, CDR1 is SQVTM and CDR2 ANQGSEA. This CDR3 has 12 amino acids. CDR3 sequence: CSVDLSKDTQYF.

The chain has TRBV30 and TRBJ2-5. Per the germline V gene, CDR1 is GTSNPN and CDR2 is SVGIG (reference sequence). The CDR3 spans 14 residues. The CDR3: CAWSGLPFQETQYF.

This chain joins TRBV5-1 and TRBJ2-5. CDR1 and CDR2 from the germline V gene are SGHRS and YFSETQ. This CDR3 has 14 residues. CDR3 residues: CASSTAGGQETQYF.

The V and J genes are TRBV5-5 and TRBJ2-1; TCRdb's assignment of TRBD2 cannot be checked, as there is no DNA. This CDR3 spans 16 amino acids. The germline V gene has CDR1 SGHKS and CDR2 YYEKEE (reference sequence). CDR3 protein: CASSHLAVSSYNEQFF.

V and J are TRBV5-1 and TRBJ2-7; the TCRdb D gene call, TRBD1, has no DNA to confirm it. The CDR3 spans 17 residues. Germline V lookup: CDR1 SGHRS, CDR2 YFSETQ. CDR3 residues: CASSVGNGSPGGYEQYF.

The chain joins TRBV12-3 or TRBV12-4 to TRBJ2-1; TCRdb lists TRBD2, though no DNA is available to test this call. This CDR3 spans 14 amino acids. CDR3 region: CASSSPQDLAGQFF.

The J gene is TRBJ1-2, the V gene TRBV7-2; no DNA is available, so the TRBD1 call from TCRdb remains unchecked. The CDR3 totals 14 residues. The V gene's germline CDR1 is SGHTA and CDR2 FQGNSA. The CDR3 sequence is CASSMRQGGYGYTF.

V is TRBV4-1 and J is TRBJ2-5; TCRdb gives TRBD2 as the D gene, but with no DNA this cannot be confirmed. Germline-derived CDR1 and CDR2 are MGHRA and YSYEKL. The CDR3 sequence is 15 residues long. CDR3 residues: CASSLVAGTIETQYF.

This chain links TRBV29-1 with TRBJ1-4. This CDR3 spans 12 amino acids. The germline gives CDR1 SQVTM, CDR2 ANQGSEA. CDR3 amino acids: CSVDWGFEKLFF.

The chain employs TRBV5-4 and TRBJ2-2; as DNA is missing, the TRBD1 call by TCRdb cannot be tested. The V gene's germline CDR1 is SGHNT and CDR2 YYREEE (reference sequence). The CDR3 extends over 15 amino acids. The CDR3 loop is CASSRDIANTGELFF.

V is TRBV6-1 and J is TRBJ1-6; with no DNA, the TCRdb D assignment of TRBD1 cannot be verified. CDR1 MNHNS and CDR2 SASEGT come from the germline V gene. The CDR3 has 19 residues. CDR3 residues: CASSESLTGGTGISSPLHF.

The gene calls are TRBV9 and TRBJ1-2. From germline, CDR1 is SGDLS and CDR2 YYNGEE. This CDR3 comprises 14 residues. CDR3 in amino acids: CASSSSIVTYGYTF. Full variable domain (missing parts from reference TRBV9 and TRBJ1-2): DSGVTQTPKHLITATGQRVTLRCSPRSGDLSVYWYQQSLDQGLQFLIQYYNGEERAKGNILERFSAQQFPDLHSELNLSSLELGDSALYFCASSSSIVTYGYTFGSGTRLTVV.

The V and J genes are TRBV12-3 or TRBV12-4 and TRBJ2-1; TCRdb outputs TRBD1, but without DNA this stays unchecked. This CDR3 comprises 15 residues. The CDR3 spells CASTPGRGGYNEQFF.

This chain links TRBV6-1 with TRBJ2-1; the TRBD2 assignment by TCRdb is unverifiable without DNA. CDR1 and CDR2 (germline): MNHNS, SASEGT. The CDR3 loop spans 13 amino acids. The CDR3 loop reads CASSKREGDEQFF.

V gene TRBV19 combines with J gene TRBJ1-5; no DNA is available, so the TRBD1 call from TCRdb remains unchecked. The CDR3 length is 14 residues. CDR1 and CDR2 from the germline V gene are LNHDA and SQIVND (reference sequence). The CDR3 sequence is CASSGTGGNQPQHF.

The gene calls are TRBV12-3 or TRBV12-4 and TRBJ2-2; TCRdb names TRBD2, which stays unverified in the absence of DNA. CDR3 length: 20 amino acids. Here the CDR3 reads CASRNPLRTSGSSGTGELFF.

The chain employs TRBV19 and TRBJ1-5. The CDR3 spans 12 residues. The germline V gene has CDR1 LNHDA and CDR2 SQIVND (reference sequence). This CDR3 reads CASSLPPQPQHF.